What follows are 26 T cell receptor beta chains derived from one specimen sequenced in a study of prognosis after radiotherapy for stage I lung cancer. Multiplex PCR in two rounds served to amplify TCR beta CDR3 from genomic DNA. The first PCR round targeted every TRBV and TRBJ gene with specific primers. TCRdb called the multiplex PCR reads again in MiXCR, with one record for every CDR3 protein. In the table there are over 25,000 distinct CDR3 sequences, around 42% of which are singletons. This specimen was PBMCs, taken before or after stereotactic body radiation therapy (not recorded which). The receptors stem from a donor aged 50 or older with non-small cell lung cancer.

This clonotype was detected ten times or more. The genes are TRBV6-1 and TRBJ2-3; 11 bases are a match to TRBD2. V gave up 5 bases and J gave up 6 bases; unmatched junction bases: 7. The CDR3 has 15 amino acids. Germline CDR1 reads MNHNS; CDR2 reads SASEGT. The CDR3, as DNA: TGTGCCAGCAGTAGTACTAGCGGGAGACTGGATACGCAGTATTTT. Translated: CASSSTSGRLDTQYF.

This clonotype has at least ten counts. The chain links TRBV5-6 to TRBJ1-1; TRBD1 agrees at 8 bases. V trimming: 0 bases; J trimming: 5 bases; junction bases outside the gene matches: 6. The CDR3 sequence is 15 residues long. CDR1 is SGHDT and CDR2 is YYEEEE in the germline V gene. The CDR3 nucleotides are TGTGCCAGCAGCTTGGGGCAGGGGGCATATACTGAAGCTTTCTTT. It is translated as CASSLGQGAYTEAFF.

The chain is built from TRBV6-5 and TRBJ2-6; D gene unclear. The ends were cut back, 2 bases at V and 5 bases at J, with 7 bases in the middle. Germline-derived CDR1 and CDR2 are MNHEY and SVGAGI. The CDR3 extends over 14 amino acids. CDR3 sequence reads: CASSYGTRANVLTF. CDR3 in DNA: TGTGCCAGCAGTTACGGTACCAGGGCCAACGTCCTGACTTTC.

This clonotype appeared many times. This chain connects TRBV9 to TRBJ2-1; D may be TRBD1 (7 bases). This CDR3 is 16 amino acids long. Per germline, CDR1 SGDLS and CDR2 YYNGEE. The germline V and J ends were trimmed by 0 bases and 7 bases, with 17 bases remaining between them. In DNA, the CDR3 is TGTGCCAGCAGCGTAGATGGAGGGGGCGTTTTGAATGAGCAGTTCTTC. Translating it yields CASSVDGGGVLNEQFF.

The rearrangement uses TRBV6-2 or TRBV6-3 and TRBJ2-7; 8 positions match TRBD1. Looked up from germline, CDR1 is MNHEY and CDR2 is SVGEGT. Trimming cost V 5 bases and J 6 bases; bases outside gene matches: 15. The CDR3 covers 16 residues. This CDR3 is CASSRKPGQALGEQYF. The CDR3 nucleotides read TGTGCCAGCAGTCGGAAACCGGGACAGGCTCTGGGCGAGCAGTACTTC.

Concerning this clonotype: Only one base separates this from a far larger clonotype, so it likely reflects a read error. The chain has TRBV28 and TRBJ1-6, with D uncertain. CDR1 and CDR2 (germline): MDHEN, SYDVKM. This CDR3 region has 11 residues. This CDR3 reads CASSPNRRALF. CDR3 coding DNA: TGTGCCAGCAGCCCAAATCGGAGAGCTCTCTTT.

This clonotype came up many times. The rearrangement joins TRBV3-1 to TRBJ1-3; 10 nucleotides match TRBD1. The length of the CDR3 is 15 residues. Germline CDR1 is LGHDT and CDR2 is YNNKEL (reference sequence). Trimming removed 5 bases from V and 3 bases from J; junction bases left unmatched: 4. The CDR3 loop reads CASSERTGGGNTIYF. In DNA, the CDR3 is TGTGCCAGCAGCGAGCGGACAGGGGGTGGAAACACCATATATTTT.

The chain has TRBV28 and TRBJ1-1; 8 bases line up with TRBD1. The germline V gene encodes CDR1 MDHEN and CDR2 SYDVKM. The CDR3 totals 16 residues. The V gene end was trimmed by 2 bases and the J gene end by 8 bases; junction bases not matched to a gene: 13. As DNA, the CDR3 is TGTGCCAGCAGTTTACTAGGCGGACAGGGAGTACTCGAAGCTTTCTTT. Its protein is CASSLLGGQGVLEAFF.

Worth noting for this clonotype: Given a far larger clone just one base away, this is likely a sequencing read error. The rearrangement uses TRBV7-9 and TRBJ2-1; D is uncertain. CDR3 length: 16 amino acids. Trimming removed 0 bases at V and 1 base at J, with 10 bases between. Germline V CDR1 and CDR2: SEHNR, FQNEAQ (reference sequence). CDR3 sequence (DNA): TGTGCCAGCAGCTTAGCGGGCCTGTGGTCCTACAATGAGCAGTTCTTC. It encodes CASSLAGLWSYNEQFF.

With regard to this clonotype: An end of the junction does not agree with germline; a read error may underlie this. The rearrangement links TRBV27 to TRBJ2-1, with TRBD1 matching 10 bases. CDR3 length equals 14 residues. Germline V CDR1 and CDR2: MNHEY, SMNVEV (reference sequence). This CDR3 is CAISAGTGVNEHFF. DNA of the CDR3: TGTGCCATCAGTGCCGGGACAGGGGTAAATGAGCATTTCTTC.

The CDR3 spells CASSQEPLAGGFLYEQYF. CDR3 coding DNA: TGCGCCAGCAGCCAAGAGCCTCTAGCGGGAGGATTCCTCTACGAGCAGTACTTC. The rearrangement uses TRBV4-1 and TRBJ2-7; 11 nucleotides agree with TRBD2. J gave up 3 bases and V 0 bases, and 10 bases lay outside the gene matches. This CDR3 has 18 residues. Germline V gene sequence: CDR1 MGHRA, CDR2 YSYEKL.

This clonotype has a count of ten or more. The chain recombines TRBV18 with TRBJ2-4; D unresolved. Germline V gene sequence: CDR1 KGHSH, CDR2 LQKENI. The V and J ends lost 2 bases and 2 bases respectively, with 13 bases between them. This CDR3 has 16 amino acids. The CDR3 sequence: CASSPLPGITKNIQYF. CDR3 nucleotides: TGTGCCAGCTCACCATTACCCGGTATAACCAAAAACATTCAGTACTTC. Full variable domain (remainder filled in from reference TRBV18 and TRBJ2-4): NAGVMQNPRHLVRRRGQEARLRCSPMKGHSHVYWYRQLPEEGLKFMVYLQKENIIDESGMPKERFSAEFPKEGPSILRIQQVVRGDSAAYFCASSPLPGITKNIQYFGAGTRLSVL.

This clonotype was counted at least ten times. The chain carries TRBV5-4 and TRBJ2-7, with 13 bases aligning to TRBD2. CDR3 length equals 17 residues. Trimming removed 0 bases from V and 2 bases from J; junction bases left unmatched: 5. CDR1 SGHNT and CDR2 YYREEE come from the germline V gene (reference sequence). CDR3 in DNA: TGTGCCAGCAGCTTGGCGGGACTAGCGGGGATAACCTACGAGCAGTACTTC. It yields the protein CASSLAGLAGITYEQYF.

Sample share makes this clonotype medium-sized. J is TRBJ1-5 and V is TRBV19; D not certain. Germline assignment: CDR1 LNHDA and CDR2 SQIVND (reference sequence). This CDR3 is built from 15 residues. V lost 4 bases and J lost 8, with 18 bases in between. CDR3: CASSTSVSGYEPQHF. The CDR3 nucleotides are TGTGCCAGTAGTACCTCGGTGTCGGGGTATGAGCCCCAGCATTTT.

This clonotype was seen repeatedly, ten times or more. The chain carries TRBV19 and TRBJ2-5, with D unclear. The CDR3 consists of 17 residues. The germline V gene has CDR1 LNHDA and CDR2 SQIVND (reference sequence). Trimming cost V 5 bases and J 10 bases, with 29 bases left between them. The CDR3 reads CASSHLSEPHPRGGQYF. The CDR3 DNA reads TGTGCCAGTAGTCACCTCTCCGAACCTCACCCTAGAGGTGGCCAGTACTTC. The whole variable domain, filled in from reference TRBV19 and TRBJ2-5, reads DGGITQSPKYLFRKEGQNVTLSCEQNLNHDAMYWYRQDPGQGLRLIYYSQIVNDFQKGDIAEGYSVSREKKESFPLTVTSAQKNPTAFYLCASSHLSEPHPRGGQYFGPGTRLLVL.

Comments on this clonotype: This likely came from a read error, as a far larger clone is one base away. V is TRBV6-8 and J is TRBJ2-7; 8 bases align to TRBD1. CDR3 size: 18 residues. From germline, CDR1 is MNHGY and CDR2 SAAAGT. The CDR3 coding sequence is TGTGTCAGCAGACCATTGACAGGGGACGTGACTAGCTCCTACGAGCAGTACTTC. Its protein product is CVSRPLTGDVTSSYEQYF.

This clonotype was detected many times. The V gene is TRBV4-3, the J gene TRBJ2-3; the D gene is possibly TRBD2 (5 bases). The CDR3 consists of 17 residues. Germline CDR1 reads LGHNA; CDR2 reads YSLEER. The V gene lost 0 bases and the J gene lost 1 base, with 14 bases spanning the gap. The CDR3 nucleotides read TGCGCCAGCAGCCAAGACCCGGGAATCCAACGCACAGATACGCAGTATTTT. Translation: CASSQDPGIQRTDTQYF.

Remarks on this clonotype: As the CDR3 is not closed by the conserved phenylalanine or tryptophan, this likely results from a read error. The chain couples TRBV24-1 to TRBJ2-7; 8 nucleotides match TRBD1. J gave up 1 base and V 5 bases, and 9 bases lay outside the gene matches. This CDR3 has 16 residues. Germline CDR1 reads KGHDR; CDR2 reads SFDVKD. The CDR3 DNA is TGTGCCACCAGTGTACCAGGGGGCCAACGATCCTACGAGCAGTACTTA. It is translated as CATSVPGGQRSYEQYL.

The rearrangement links TRBV20-1 to TRBJ2-1; 8 bases align to TRBD2. The CDR3 extends over 16 amino acids. CDR1 and CDR2 (germline): DFQATT, SNEGSKA (reference sequence). V was clipped by 0 bases and J by 4 bases; unmatched bases: 8. The chain's CDR3 is CSARDPSGRYYNEQFF. The CDR3 bases are TGCAGTGCTAGAGATCCAAGCGGGAGATATTACAATGAGCAGTTCTTC.

On this clonotype itself: A far larger clone is a single base away, which makes a read error likely. The rearrangement uses TRBV6-8 and TRBJ2-7, with D possibly TRBD2 on 5 matching bases. Germline CDR1 MNHGY, CDR2 SAAAGT. This CDR3 has 14 amino acids. Trimming removed 2 bases at V and 4 bases at J, with 12 bases between. DNA for the CDR3: TGTGCCAGCAGTTACCTATCCGAGGGTTACGAGCAGTACTTC. As protein: CASSYLSEGYEQYF.

The V gene is TRBV27, the J gene TRBJ1-6, with a possible D match to TRBD1 (6 bases). Germline V lookup: CDR1 MNHEY, CDR2 SMNVEV (reference sequence). With 4 bases removed from V and 7 bases from J, the gap between germline ends came to 17 bases. The CDR3 runs to 16 residues. CDR3 sequence (DNA): TGTGCCAGCAGTTCCCCAAAAAGGGGGAACAATTCACCCCTCCACTTT. Amino acids: CASSSPKRGNNSPLHF.

This chain's CDR3 is CSAQEGIFNSPLHF. Written as DNA, the CDR3 is TGCAGTGCTCAAGAGGGGATTTTCAATTCACCCCTCCACTTT. This sequence joins TRBV20-1 and TRBJ1-6, with a possible D match to TRBD1 (5 bases). V lost 5 bases, J lost 7 bases, and 15 bases lay in between. CDR3 length equals 14 residues. The germline V gene has CDR1 DFQATT and CDR2 SNEGSKA (reference sequence).

Concerning this clonotype itself: A much larger clone is a single base away; this may be a read error. The chain employs TRBV18 and TRBJ1-1; unclear D gene. Per the germline V gene, CDR1 is KGHSH and CDR2 is LQKENI. The length of the CDR3 is 14 residues. DNA for the CDR3: TGTGCCAGCTCACCGGGCGGGCAGAACGCTGAAGCTTTCTTT. This encodes CASSPGGQNAEAFF.

This clonotype is deemed medium-sized. The rearrangement joins TRBV27 to TRBJ2-7; D is undetermined. The germline V and J ends were trimmed by 0 bases and 5 bases, with 14 bases remaining between them. Germline lookup yields CDR1 MNHEY and CDR2 SMNVEV (reference sequence). The CDR3 loop spans 15 amino acids. This CDR3 reads CASSLSGGPAHEQYF. CDR3 nucleotides: TGTGCCAGCAGTTTATCTGGTGGGCCAGCTCACGAGCAGTACTTC.

The sample holds many counts of this clonotype. The germline gene is not matched at one end of the junction; a read error may be the cause. This chain joins TRBV11-3 and TRBJ2-1; D may be TRBD1 (5 bases). The CDR3 has 15 residues. CDR1 and CDR2 from the germline V gene are SGHNT and YENEEA. The CDR3 nucleotides are TGTACCAGCAGCGAAGGGGCGCTCCCATACAATGAGCAGTTCTTC. Protein product: CTSSEGALPYNEQFF.

Within the sample, this clonotype is medium-sized. This rearrangement joins TRBV20-1 to TRBJ1-5, with TRBD1 matching 7 bases. The germline V gene encodes CDR1 DFQATT and CDR2 SNEGSKA (reference sequence). The CDR3 is made up of 14 amino acids. The V gene end was trimmed by 6 bases and the J gene end by 2 bases; junction bases not matched to a gene: 7. The CDR3 region is CSANRGVGNQPQHF. CDR3 nucleotides: TGCAGTGCGAACAGGGGAGTTGGCAATCAGCCCCAGCATTTT.